This T cell receptor (beta chain) was sequenced in a study of regulatory T cells in long-lasting Graves disease. Study-level findings and limits: Whereas new patients shared roughly 910 public clonotypes, persistent patients shared more, at 2,500 to 3,500.

The TCR beta library used iRepertoire HTBI primers with Arm-PCR amplification of CDR3. TCRdb ran MiXCR on the multiplex PCR reads and lists one entry per CDR3 protein. The table has hundreds of thousands of distinct CDR3 sequences, roughly 16% seen once; the top ten hold approximately 18%. The time point was: newly diagnosed GD, antithyroid drugs for less than 3 months. After RNA was extracted from PBMCs, the TCR library was made from it. There are 15 residues in the CDR3. Germline values: CDR1 MGHRA, CDR2 YSYEKL. V was cut by 5 bases and J by 7 bases, with 17 bases left in between. About this clonotype: Its antigen is unidentified.

These data were also reused for a study on T cells in Graves' hyperthyroidism and ophthalmopathy. Turning to that study: The TCR CDR3 first-round RT-PCR relied on the HTBI primer set. Among clonotypes expanded in thyroid above 0.001, most were also found in blood.

The sequence derives from a woman aged 25 to 39 with Graves disease. Sequencing was performed on peripheral blood mononuclear cells (PBMCs), taken at new diagnosis, from a patient treated with antithyroid drugs. The chain links TRBV4-1 to TRBJ1-4, with a tentative D call TRBD1 (6 bases). The DNA for the CDR3 is TGCGCCAGCAGCTGGGGACACGCGGGTGGTGAAAAACTGTTTTTT. It codes for CASSWGHAGGEKLFF.